Sequencing of this T cell receptor (beta chain) was carried out in a study of cytomegalovirus exposure and HLA in healthy donors. Study results and limitations: Most CMV-associated TCR beta chains appeared HLA-restricted in a later analysis.

In this sample, this clone turned up once. The antigen remains undetermined. CDR3 length equals 13 residues. Germline CDR1 and CDR2: GTSNPN and SVGIG (reference sequence). V lost 0 bases, J lost 3 bases, and 9 bases lay in between. The primer mix had 60 Vbeta and 13 Jbeta primers. Profiling relied on immunoSEQ multiplex PCR, and the TCRdb table lists in-frame clones only, not all of them. Found here are about 95,000 clones, around 86% of them singletons; the top ten hold over 4%. The V call is TRBV30, the J call TRBJ2-7; D uncertain. Source material: PBMCs. The receptor's source is a woman in her seventies in good health and CMV-seropositive. The CDR3 is CAWSVDTVYEQYF. CDR3 DNA: TGTGCCTGGAGTGTAGATACAGTCTACGAGCAGTACTTC. The variable domain in full, completed from reference TRBV30 and TRBJ2-7, reads SQTIHQWPATLVQPVGSPLSLECTVEGTSNPNLYWYRQAAGRGLQLLFYSVGIGQISSEVPQNLSASRPQDRQFILSSKKLLLSDSGFYLCAWSVDTVYEQYFGPGTRLTVT.